Below, one T cell receptor beta chain is given with its context. Its antigen is still unknown. These data come from a study of T-cell reconstitution after alpha-beta-depleted transplantation in children. Study-level points and caveats: The high TCRbeta diversity at day 60 in some patients came from surviving recipient T cells and thymic progenitors. Alpha-beta T cells present about two months after transplant were reported to originate from several hundred expanded graft clones. Counts and diversity of T cells one year after transplant came mostly from newly produced T cells.

The germline CDR1 and CDR2 sequences are SQVTM and ANQGSEA. The germline V and J ends were trimmed by 6 bases and 0 bases, with 12 bases remaining between them. The CDR3 runs to 13 residues. Unique molecular identifiers were built into the TCRbeta library. TCRdb called the PCR reads again in MiXCR, with one record for every CDR3 protein. Of fewer than 750,000 distinct CDR3 sequences detected, roughly 23% appear once; the ten largest clones hold 13% to 15%. J is TRBJ2-7 and V is TRBV29-1; TRBD1 might be the D (6 bases). Specimen: PBMCs, mostly from graft donor cells, collected 360 days after TCRalphabeta/CD19-depleted stem cell transplant. This TCR came from a boy in the first two years of life who had a stem cell transplant for acute myeloid leukemia, so the T cells may come from the graft donor. CDR3 coding DNA: TGCAGCGTCGACGGGACAAGCTCCTACGAGCAGTACTTC. This sequence encodes CSVDGTSSYEQYF.